The T cell receptor beta chain described here comes from a study of blood T cell repertoires in COVID-19. Sequencing was performed with immunoSEQ multiplex PCR; in TCRdb, only in-frame clones are kept and a portion is missing. The data contain around 270,000 clones, about 85% of them seen just once; the ten biggest clones take up 0.87%. Germline loops: CDR1 SGHRS, CDR2 YFSETQ. V was trimmed by 3 bases and J by 3 bases, leaving 19 bases between them. The CDR3 totals 16 residues. Followed over time, Seattle patients had been enrolled while infection was active. This TCR was sampled from a human donor with COVID-19, enrolled during active disease. The donor label of this sample is uncertain. Source material: peripheral blood. This rearrangement joins TRBV5-1 to TRBJ2-7; the D is unclear. In DNA, the CDR3 is TGCGCCAGCAGCTATGTCGCCGGGTCCCGGAGCTACGAGCAGTACTTC. Its translation: CASSYVAGSRSYEQYF.